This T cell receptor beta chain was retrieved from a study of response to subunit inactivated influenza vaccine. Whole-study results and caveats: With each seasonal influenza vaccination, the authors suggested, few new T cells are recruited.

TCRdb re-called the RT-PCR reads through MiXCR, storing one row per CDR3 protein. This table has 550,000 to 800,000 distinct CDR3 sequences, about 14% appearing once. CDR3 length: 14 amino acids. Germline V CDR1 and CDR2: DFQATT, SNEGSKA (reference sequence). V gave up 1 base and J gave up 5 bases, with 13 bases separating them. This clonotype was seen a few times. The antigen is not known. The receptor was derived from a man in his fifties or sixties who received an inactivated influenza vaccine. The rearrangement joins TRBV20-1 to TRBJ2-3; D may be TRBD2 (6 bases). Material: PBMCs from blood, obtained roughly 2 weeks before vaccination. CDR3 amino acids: CSARGMTGRDTQYF. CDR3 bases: TGCAGTGCTAGAGGGATGACCGGGAGAGATACGCAGTATTTT.